This TCR beta chain was recovered during a study of blood T cells in healthy people across ages. With respect to this clonotype: One end of the junction fails to match germline, which may point to a read error.

The second PCR ran about 6 to 11 cycles with a sample-barcoded 5' primer and J-beta primers. TCRdb called the 5' RACE reads again in MiXCR, with one record for every CDR3 protein. The data show around 1,000,000 distinct CDR3 sequences, almost 25% seen once. The CDR3 sequence is 16 residues long. Germline V CDR1 and CDR2: MNHNS, SASEGT. The data also belong to a second study, concerning T cells of mothers and their children. That source notes: Samples were obtained from a few healthy Caucasian mothers and their six children. Reverse transcription into cDNA received all extracted RNA, at about 1.5 ug per 15 ul. For each mother, over 9 million TCR beta CDR3 reads were obtained, and for each child, roughly 3.2 million. Mother-child pairs who were related displayed a slightly higher overlap than unrelated pairs, a difference that was non-significant.

The source is a girl aged 2-9 years in good health. The V call is TRBV6-1, the J call TRBJ1-4; 7 bases are shared with TRBD1. Sequencing used blood. The CDR3 nucleotides are TGTGCCAGCAGTGCAGGGACAGCCGATACTAATGAAAAGCTGTTTTTT. It encodes CASSAGTADTNEKLFF.